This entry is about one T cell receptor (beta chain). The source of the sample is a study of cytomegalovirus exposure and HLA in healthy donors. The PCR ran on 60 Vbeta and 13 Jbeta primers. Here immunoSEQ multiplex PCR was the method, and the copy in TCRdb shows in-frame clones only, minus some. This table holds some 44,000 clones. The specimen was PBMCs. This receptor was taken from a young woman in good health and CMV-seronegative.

Written as DNA, the CDR3 is TGTGCCAGCGGAGGCGGACCCGAGACCCAGTACTTC. It codes for CASGGGPETQYF. The V call is TRBV6-1, the J call TRBJ2-5; D is possibly TRBD2 (5 bases). The germline V gene encodes CDR1 MNHNS and CDR2 SASEGT. CDR3 length equals 12 residues. V shed 8 bases and J shed 5 bases, with 12 bases lying between them.